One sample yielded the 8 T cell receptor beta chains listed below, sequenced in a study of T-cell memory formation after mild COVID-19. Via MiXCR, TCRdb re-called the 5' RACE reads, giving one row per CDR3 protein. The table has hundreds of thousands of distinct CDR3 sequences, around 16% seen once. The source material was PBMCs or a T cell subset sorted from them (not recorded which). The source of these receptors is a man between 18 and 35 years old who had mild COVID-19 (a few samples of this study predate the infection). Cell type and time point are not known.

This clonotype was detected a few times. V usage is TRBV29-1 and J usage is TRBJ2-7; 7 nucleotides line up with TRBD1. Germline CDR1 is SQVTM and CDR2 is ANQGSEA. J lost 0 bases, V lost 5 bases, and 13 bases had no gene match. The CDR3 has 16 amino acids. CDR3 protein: CSVLGTATEPSYEQYF. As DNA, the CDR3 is TGCAGCGTTCTCGGGACAGCCACCGAGCCCTCCTACGAGCAGTACTTC.

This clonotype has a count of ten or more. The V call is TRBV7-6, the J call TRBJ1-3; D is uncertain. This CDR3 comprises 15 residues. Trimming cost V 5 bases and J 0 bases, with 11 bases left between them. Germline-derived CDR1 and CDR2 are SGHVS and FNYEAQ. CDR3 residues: CASSEGSSSGNTIYF. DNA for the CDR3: TGTGCCAGCAGCGAGGGCTCATCCTCTGGAAACACCATATATTTT.

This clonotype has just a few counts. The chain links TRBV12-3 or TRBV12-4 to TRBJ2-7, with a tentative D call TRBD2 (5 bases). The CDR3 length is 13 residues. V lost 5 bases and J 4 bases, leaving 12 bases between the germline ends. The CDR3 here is CASSPPPGYEQYF. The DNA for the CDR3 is TGTGCCAGCAGTCCCCCTCCGGGATACGAGCAGTACTTC.

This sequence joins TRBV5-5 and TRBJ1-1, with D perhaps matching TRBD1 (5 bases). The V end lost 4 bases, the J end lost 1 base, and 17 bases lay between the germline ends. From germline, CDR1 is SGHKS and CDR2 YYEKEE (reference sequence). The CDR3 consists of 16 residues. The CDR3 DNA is TGTGCCAGCAGCGACGAGTGGGGGACTCCGAACACTGAAGCTTTCTTT. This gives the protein CASSDEWGTPNTEAFF.

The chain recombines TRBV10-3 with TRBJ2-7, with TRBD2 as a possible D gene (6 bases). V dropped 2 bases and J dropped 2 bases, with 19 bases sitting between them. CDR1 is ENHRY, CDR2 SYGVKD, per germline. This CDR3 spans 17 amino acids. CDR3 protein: CAISEEILGTPTYEQYF. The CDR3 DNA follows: TGTGCCATCAGTGAGGAAATATTAGGGACTCCAACCTACGAGCAGTACTTC.

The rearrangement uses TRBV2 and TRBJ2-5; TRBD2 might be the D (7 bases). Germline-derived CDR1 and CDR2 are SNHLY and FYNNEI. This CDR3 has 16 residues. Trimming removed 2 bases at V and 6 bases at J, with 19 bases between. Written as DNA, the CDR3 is TGTGCCAGCAGTGAATTTGGACGGGGGGCAACAAAGACCCAGTACTTC. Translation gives CASSEFGRGATKTQYF.

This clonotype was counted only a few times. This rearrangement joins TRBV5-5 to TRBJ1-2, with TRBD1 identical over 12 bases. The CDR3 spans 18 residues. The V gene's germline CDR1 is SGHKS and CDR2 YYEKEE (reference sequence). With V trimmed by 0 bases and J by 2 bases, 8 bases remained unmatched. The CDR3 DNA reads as TGTGCCAGCAGCTTGGGGGGGGACAGGGGGCGAGTCAACTATGGCTACACCTTC. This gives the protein CASSLGGDRGRVNYGYTF.

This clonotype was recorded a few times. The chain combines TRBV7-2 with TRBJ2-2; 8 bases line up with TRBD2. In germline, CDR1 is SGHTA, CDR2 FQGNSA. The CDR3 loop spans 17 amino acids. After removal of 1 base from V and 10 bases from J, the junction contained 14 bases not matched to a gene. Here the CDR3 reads CASSLGGPIAGRVELFF. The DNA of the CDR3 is TGTGCCAGCAGCTTAGGAGGCCCCATAGCGGGGAGGGTGGAGCTGTTTTTT.